This T cell receptor beta chain was recovered during a study of blood T cell repertoires in COVID-19. Overall study context: Spain, Italy and the United States supplied samples that represented acute and convalescent COVID-19. The analysed material was cDNA or gDNA that came from T cells, B-cell-depleted T cells, or PBMCs.

As handled by the study authors: Estimated nucleated cell counts came from reference gene primer amplification. Clones were read by immunoSEQ multiplex PCR, and TCRdb kept only the in-frame ones, dropping some. That table furnishes V, J and clone size, whereas the DNA furnished D and trimming. The sample lists around 78,000 clones; around 91% were seen once. This CDR3 has 13 amino acids. The germline gives CDR1 LNHDA, CDR2 SQIVND (reference sequence). V lost 2 bases and J lost 4, with 6 bases in between. About this clone itself: Other DNA variants within this sample encode the same CDR3.

The sequencing input was peripheral blood. The V call is TRBV19, the J call TRBJ1-5; D gene unclear. The receptor was isolated from a woman in her forties or fifties in a cohort sampled during active COVID-19. CDR3 nucleotides: TGTGCCAGTAGTATACGGGGTAATCAGCCCCAGCATTTT. Translating gives CASSIRGNQPQHF.